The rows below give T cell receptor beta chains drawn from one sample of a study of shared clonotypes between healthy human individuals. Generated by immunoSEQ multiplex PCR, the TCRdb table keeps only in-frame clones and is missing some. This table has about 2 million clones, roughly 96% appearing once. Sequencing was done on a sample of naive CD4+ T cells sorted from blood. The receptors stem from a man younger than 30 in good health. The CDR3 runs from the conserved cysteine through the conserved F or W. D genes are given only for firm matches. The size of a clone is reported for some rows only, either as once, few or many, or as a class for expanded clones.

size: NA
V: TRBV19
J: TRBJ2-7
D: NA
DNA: TGTGCCAGTAGGCCGTTCGGGGCGCACTACGAGCAGTACTTC
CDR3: CASRPFGAHYEQYF

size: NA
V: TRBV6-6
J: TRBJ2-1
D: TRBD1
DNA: TGTGCCAGCAGTCAGGGGGCGACCTCCTACAATGAGCAGTTCTTC
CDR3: CASSQGATSYNEQFF

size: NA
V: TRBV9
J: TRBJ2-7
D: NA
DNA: TGTGCCAGCAGCGGGACGGCGAGCTCCTACGAGCAGTACTTC
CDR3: CASSGTASSYEQYF

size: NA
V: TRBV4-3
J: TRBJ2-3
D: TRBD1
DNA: TGCGCCAGCAGCCAGGACAGGGGAACAGATACGCAGTATTTT
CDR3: CASSQDRGTDTQYF

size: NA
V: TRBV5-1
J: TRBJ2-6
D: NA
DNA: TGCGCCAGCAGCCTGGGGTCGTCTGGGGCCAACGTCCTGACTTTC
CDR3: CASSLGSSGANVLTF

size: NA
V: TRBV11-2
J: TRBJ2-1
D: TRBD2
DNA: TGTGCCAGCAGCGAAAGAAGGGGACTAGCGGCCAACAATGAGCAGTTCTTC
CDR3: CASSERRGLAANNEQFF

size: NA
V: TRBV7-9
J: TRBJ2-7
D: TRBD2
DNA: TGTGCCAGCAGCTTAGGACTAGCCGGGCAGTACTTC
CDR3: CASSLGLAGQYF

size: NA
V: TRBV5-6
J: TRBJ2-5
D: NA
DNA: TGTGCCAGCAGCTGGGCCCTTGGGGAGACCCAGTACTTC
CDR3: CASSWALGETQYF

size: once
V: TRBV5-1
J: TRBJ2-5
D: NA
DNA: TGCGCCAGCAGCGAATCACTTCAAGAGACCCAGTACTTC
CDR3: CASSESLQETQYF

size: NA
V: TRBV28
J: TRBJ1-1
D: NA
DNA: TGTGCCAGCAGTCCCCATTCGACAGGTACCTTCGATCAAGCTTTCTTT
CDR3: CASSPHSTGTFDQAFF

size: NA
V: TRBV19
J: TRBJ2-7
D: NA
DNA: TGTGCCAGTACCAAGGACACCCCCTACGAGCAGTACTTC
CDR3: CASTKDTPYEQYF

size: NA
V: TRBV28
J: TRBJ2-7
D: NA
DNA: TGTGCCAGCAGTTTGAGGCCCCGCTACGAGCAGTACTTC
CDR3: CASSLRPRYEQYF

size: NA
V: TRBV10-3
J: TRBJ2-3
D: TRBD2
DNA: TGTGCCATCAGTGATACCGGGACTAGCTACACAGATACGCAGTATTTT
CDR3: CAISDTGTSYTDTQYF

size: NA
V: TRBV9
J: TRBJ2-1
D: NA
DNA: TGTGCCAGCAGCGTAGAGACAGAACCCTACAATGAGCAGTTCTTC
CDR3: CASSVETEPYNEQFF

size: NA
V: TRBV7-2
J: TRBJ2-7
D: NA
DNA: TGTGCCAGCAGCTTAGTGTTTACACCCATCGAGCAGTACTTC
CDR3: CASSLVFTPIEQYF

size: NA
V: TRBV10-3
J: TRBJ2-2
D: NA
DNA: TGTGCCATCAGCCCAACAGGCCCAAGCAGGGAGCTGTTTTTT
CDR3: CAISPTGPSRELFF

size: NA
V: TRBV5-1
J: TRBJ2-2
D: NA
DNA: TGCGCCAGCAGCGGTCTAGGTAACACCGGGGAGCTGTTTTTT
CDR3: CASSGLGNTGELFF

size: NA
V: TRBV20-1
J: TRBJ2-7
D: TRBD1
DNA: TGCAGTGCTGGGACAGGGGGCCAGCAGTACTTC
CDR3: CSAGTGGQQYF

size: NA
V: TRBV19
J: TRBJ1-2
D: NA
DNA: TGTGCCAGTAGGAGGCCAGCTAACTATGGCTACACCTTC
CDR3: CASRRPANYGYTF

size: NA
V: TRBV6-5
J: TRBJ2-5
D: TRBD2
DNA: TGTGCCAGCAGTTCTCCGACTAGCGGAAGAGAAACCCAGTACTTC
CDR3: CASSSPTSGRETQYF

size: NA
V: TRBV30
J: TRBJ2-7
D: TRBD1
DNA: TGTGCCTGGAGTAGCTTGACAGGGGAGACCTACGAGCAGTACTTC
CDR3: CAWSSLTGETYEQYF

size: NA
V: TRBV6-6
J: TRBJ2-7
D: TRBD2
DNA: TGTGCCAGCAGTTCCTCCGGGCGGGGGACCTACGAGCAGTACTTC
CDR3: CASSSSGRGTYEQYF

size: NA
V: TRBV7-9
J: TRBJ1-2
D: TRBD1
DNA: TGTGCCAGCGAGATCCCGGGACAGGGTCTGGTTGGCTACACCTTC
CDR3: CASEIPGQGLVGYTF

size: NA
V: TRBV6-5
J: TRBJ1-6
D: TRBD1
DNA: TGTGCCAGCAGCCGACAGGGGGCGACGGGGTCACCCCTCCACTTT
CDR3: CASSRQGATGSPLHF

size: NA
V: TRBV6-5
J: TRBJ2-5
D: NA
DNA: TGTGCCAGCAGTAGCTTAGAGACCCAGTACTTC
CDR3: CASSSLETQYF

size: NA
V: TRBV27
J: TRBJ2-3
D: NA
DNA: TGTGCCAGCAGTTCCCCACCAGATACGCAGTATTTT
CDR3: CASSSPPDTQYF

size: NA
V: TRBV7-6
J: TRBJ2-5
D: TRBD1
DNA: TGTGCCAGCAGCACCGGGACAGTACAAGAGACCCAGTACTTC
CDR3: CASSTGTVQETQYF

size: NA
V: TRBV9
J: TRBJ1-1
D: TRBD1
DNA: TGTGCCAGCAGCGCGACAGGGCATCGGACTGAAGCTTTCTTT
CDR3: CASSATGHRTEAFF

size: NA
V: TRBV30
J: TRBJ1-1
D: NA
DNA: TGTGCCTGGAGTGGAACCCTCTTCATGAACACTGAAGCTTTCTTT
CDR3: CAWSGTLFMNTEAFF

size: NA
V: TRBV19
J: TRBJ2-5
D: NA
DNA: TGTGCCAGTAGTATCAGAGGGGTAGAGACCCAGTACTTC
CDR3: CASSIRGVETQYF

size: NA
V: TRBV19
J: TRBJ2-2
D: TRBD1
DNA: TGTGCCAGTAGTAGACTAGGACAGGGGGACACCGGGGAGCTGTTTTTT
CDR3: CASSRLGQGDTGELFF

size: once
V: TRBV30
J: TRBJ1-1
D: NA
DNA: TGTGCCTGGAGCCCCCTGCGTCCAGGGGTGAACACTGAAGCTTTCTTT
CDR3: CAWSPLRPGVNTEAFF

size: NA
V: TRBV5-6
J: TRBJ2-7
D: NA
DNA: TGTGCCAGCAGCTTGTTAAACGAGCAGTACTTC
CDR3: CASSLLNEQYF

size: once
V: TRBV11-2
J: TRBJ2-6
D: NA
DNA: TGTGCCAGCAGCTTAGGGTTGGGGCTAAGCTCTGGGGCCAACGTCCTGACTTTC
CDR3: CASSLGLGLSSGANVLTF

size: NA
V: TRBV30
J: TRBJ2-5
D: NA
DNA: TGTGCCTGGAGTCCGGAAGAGACCCAGTACTTC
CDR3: CAWSPEETQYF

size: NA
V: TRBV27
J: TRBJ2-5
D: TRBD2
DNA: TGTGCCAGCAGCCGTATCACTAGCGGGGCTAGACAAGAGACCCAGTACTTC
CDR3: CASSRITSGARQETQYF

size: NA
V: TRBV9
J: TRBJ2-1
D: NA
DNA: TGTGCCAGCAGCGTGGTTAGCGGCTCCTACAATGAGCAGTTCTTC
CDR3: CASSVVSGSYNEQFF

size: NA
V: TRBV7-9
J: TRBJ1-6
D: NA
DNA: TGTGCCAGCAGCCAAGGAGAAGGGGATAATTCACCCCTCCACTTT
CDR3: CASSQGEGDNSPLHF

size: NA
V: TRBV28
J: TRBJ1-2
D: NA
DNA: TGTGCCAGCAGTCCAAGGGCCGGGGGGAGCTATGGCTACACCTTC
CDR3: CASSPRAGGSYGYTF

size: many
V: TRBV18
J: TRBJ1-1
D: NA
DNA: TGTGCCAGCTCACCTCCAAACACTGAAGCTTTCTTT
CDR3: CASSPPNTEAFF

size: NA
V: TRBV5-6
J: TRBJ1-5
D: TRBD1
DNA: TGTGCCAGCAGCTTTCGACAGGGGCGGAATCAGCCCCAGCATTTT
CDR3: CASSFRQGRNQPQHF

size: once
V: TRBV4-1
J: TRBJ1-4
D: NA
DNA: TGCGCCAGCAGCCAAGTGATGGGGGGTAGACTGTTTTTT
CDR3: CASSQVMGGRLFF

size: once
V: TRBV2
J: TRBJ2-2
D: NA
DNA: TGTGCCAGCAGGGTCACCGGGGAGCTGTTTTTT
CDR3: CASRVTGELFF

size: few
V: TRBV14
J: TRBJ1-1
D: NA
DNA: TGTGCCAGCAGCCAGATTCTCACAGGGGAAGCTTTCTTT
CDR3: CASSQILTGEAFF

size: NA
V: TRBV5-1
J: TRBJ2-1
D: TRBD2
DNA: TGCGCCAGCAGCCACGGGACTAGTTTTACAAATGAGCAGTTCTTC
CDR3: CASSHGTSFTNEQFF

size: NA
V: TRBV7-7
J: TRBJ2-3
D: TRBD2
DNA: TGTGCTAGCAGCATTGCGGGAGCGGGAGGCTATTACGACACAGATACGCAGTATTTT
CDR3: CASSIAGAGGYYDTDTQYF

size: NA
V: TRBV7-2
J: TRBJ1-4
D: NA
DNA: TGTGCCAGCAGCTCGGACGGACCTAATGAAAAACTGTTTTTT
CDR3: CASSSDGPNEKLFF

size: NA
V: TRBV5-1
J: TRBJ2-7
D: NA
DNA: TGCGCCAGCAGCTTCTCGTCTACCTACGAGCAGTACTTC
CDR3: CASSFSSTYEQYF

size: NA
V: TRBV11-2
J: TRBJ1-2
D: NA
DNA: TGTGCCAGCAGCTTAGACGGTGGCGCCGGCTACACCTTC
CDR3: CASSLDGGAGYTF

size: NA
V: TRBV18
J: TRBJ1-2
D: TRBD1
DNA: TGTGCCAGCTCAGCCGGGACAGCGGACTATGGCTACACCTTC
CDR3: CASSAGTADYGYTF

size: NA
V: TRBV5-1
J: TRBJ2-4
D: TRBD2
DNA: TGCGCCAGCAGCTTGGGGGAGGGTATTCAGTACTTC
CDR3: CASSLGEGIQYF